The subject of this entry is one T cell receptor (beta chain). The material for each subset, its genomic DNA, was split evenly across several immunoSEQ plates. Per the original methods: Junction-only sequences without quality scores came from ImmunoSEQ, so filtering differed. Clones were read by immunoSEQ multiplex PCR, and TCRdb kept only the in-frame ones, dropping some. V and J calls and clone size are given by that table; D and trimming were obtained from the DNA. The table includes roughly 2.4 million clones, almost 96% detected once. These data come from a study of shared clonotypes between healthy human individuals. Across the study: Per-donor plates numbered three CD4 naive, three CD4 memory, two CD8 naive and one CD8 memory.

The CDR3 loop spans 14 amino acids. Germline CDR1 and CDR2: ENHRY and SYGVKD. V was trimmed by 5 bases and J by 4 bases, leaving 11 bases between them. The material sequenced was naive CD4+ T cells sorted from blood. Indicated subset: CD45RA+ positively selected. The sequence was obtained from a man between 18 and 29 years old in good health. J is TRBJ2-2 and V is TRBV10-3, with D unclear. CDR3 in amino acids: CAISNSPGTGELFF. CDR3 bases: TGTGCCATCAGTAACAGTCCGGGCACCGGGGAGCTGTTTTTT.